The rows below give T cell receptor beta chains drawn from one sample of a study of Graves' ophthalmopathy and Graves' hyperthyroidism. TCRdb re-analysed the multiplex PCR reads in MiXCR, keeping a single row per CDR3 protein. This table has 450,000 to 600,000 distinct CDR3 sequences, about 40% appearing once. The sequenced sample was peripheral blood or thyroid tissue (not recorded which). Receptors originate from an adult man with Graves' hyperthyroidism. Each CDR3 is given with its conserved first and last residue. The D gene is left open where the match is weak. Not all rows give a size; the values are once, few, many and, for expanded clones, a class.

abundance	d_gene	v_gene	len	j_gene	CDR3nt	CDR3aa
many	.	TRBV29-1	14	TRBJ2-5	TGCAGCGTTTTACTAGAGGGGGGCCAAGAGACCCAGTACTTC	CSVLLEGGQETQYF
many	TRBD1	TRBV20-1	16	TRBJ2-7	TGCAGTGCTCCCCTGGCCTCCGGGACAGGGTCCAACGAGCAGTACTTC	CSAPLASGTGSNEQYF
.	TRBD2	TRBV20-1	15	TRBJ2-7	TGCAGTGCTAGACTAGCGGGAGCGTCCTACAATGAGCAGTACTTC	CSARLAGASYNEQYF
.	.	TRBV12-3/TRBV12-4	14	TRBJ1-4	TGTGCCAGCAGTTTAGACAAACTGCGTGAAAAACTGTTTTTT	CASSLDKLREKLFF
many	TRBD1	TRBV20-1	13	TRBJ1-1	TGCAGTGCTATCGACAGGGTATTTAGCGAAGCTTTCTTT	CSAIDRVFSEAFF
many	.	TRBV2	11	TRBJ1-2	TGTGCCAGCACCAAAACTAATGGCTACACCTTC	CASTKTNGYTF
few	TRBD2	TRBV5-1	20	TRBJ2-7	TGCGCCAGCAGCTTGGGTTGGACTAGCGGGAGGAAGGGCCCCTCCTACGAGCAGTACTTC	CASSLGWTSGRKGPSYEQYF
many	TRBD1	TRBV19	16	TRBJ2-2	TGTGCCAGTAGTACCTACAGGGGTCGGGACACCGGGGAGCTGTTTTTT	CASSTYRGRDTGELFF
few	TRBD2	TRBV20-1	14	TRBJ2-7	TGCAGTGCTACCCTGGAGGGAGGGGCCTACGAGCAGTACTTC	CSATLEGGAYEQYF
.	.	TRBV29-1	11	TRBJ1-2	TGCAGCGTTTGGGGTGACTATGGCTACACCTTC	CSVWGDYGYTF
.	TRBD2	TRBV29-1	15	TRBJ2-7	TGCAGCGTTGAAGATTCAGCGGGGGGACCGAACGAGCAGTACTTC	CSVEDSAGGPNEQYF
.	TRBD2	TRBV5-4	17	TRBJ2-7	TGTGCCAGCAGCTGGGAGCTGGCTAGCGGGGTCACCTACGAGCAGTACTTC	CASSWELASGVTYEQYF
.	.	TRBV18	14	TRBJ2-7	TGTGCCAGCCCACCACCGGGCCAGACCTACGAGCAGTACTTC	CASPPPGQTYEQYF
many	.	TRBV13	14	TRBJ2-7	TGTGCCAGCAGTCCTGACAGTCTCGGAGGGGAGCAGTACTTC	CASSPDSLGGEQYF
many	.	TRBV24-1	16	TRBJ1-4	TGTGCCACCAGTGACTCCCGACAGGTTCCTAATGAAAAACTGTTTTTT	CATSDSRQVPNEKLFF
.	.	TRBV10-2	13	TRBJ1-1	TGCGCCAGCAGTTACAGGCAGCCCACTGAAGCTTTCTTT	CASSYRQPTEAFF
.	.	TRBV5-1	16	TRBJ1-4	TGTGCCAGCAGTGCCGGGGCCGTTTCAACTAATGAAAAACTGTTTTTT	CASSAGAVSTNEKLFF
.	.	TRBV4-1	13	TRBJ1-1	TGCGCCAGCAGCCAAGCGATATGGGAGGGAGCTTTCTTT	CASSQAIWEGAFF
many	TRBD2	TRBV25-1	14	TRBJ2-7	TGTGCCAGCAGTCGGACTAGCGGGGCCTACGAGCAGTACTTC	CASSRTSGAYEQYF
.	TRBD1	TRBV3-1	15	TRBJ1-4	TGTGCCAGCAGCCCGGGGACAGGGGTTGATGAAAAACTGCTTTTT	CASSPGTGVDEKLLF
.	TRBD2	TRBV10-3	12	TRBJ2-5	TGTGCCATCAGTGAAGCGGGGGAGACCCAGTACTTC	CAISEAGETQYF
many	.	TRBV7-2	13	TRBJ1-1	TGTGCCAGCAGCTTAGCGGTAGGGTCTGAAGCTTTCTTT	CASSLAVGSEAFF
few	.	TRBV5-8	14	TRBJ1-3	TGTGCCAGCAGCCCCAGGGGAGTCGGAAACACCATATATTTT	CASSPRGVGNTIYF
.	.	TRBV7-2	14	TRBJ2-7	TGTGCCAGCAGCTCCCGGGCAGGGGCCTACGAGCAGTACTTC	CASSSRAGAYEQYF
many	.	TRBV6-7	12	TRBJ1-2	TGTGCCAGCAGTTACCGACCCGGGACCTACACCTTC	CASSYRPGTYTF
.	TRBD1	TRBV2	15	TRBJ2-1	TGTGCCAGCCTCCCGCGGACAGGGGGAAAAAATGAGCAGTTCTTC	CASLPRTGGKNEQFF
.	TRBD1	TRBV7-8	14	TRBJ2-7	TGTGCCAGCCAGCAACGGGACAGGGGCCACGAGCAGTACTTC	CASQQRDRGHEQYF
many	.	TRBV20-1	13	TRBJ1-1	TGCAGTGCTAGAAAGACAGTGAACACTGAAGCTTTCTTT	CSARKTVNTEAFF
many	TRBD1	TRBV2	14	TRBJ2-7	TGTGCCAGCAAGCGGGACAGGGGGCGAGATGAGCAGTACTTC	CASKRDRGRDEQYF
.	.	TRBV29-1	13	TRBJ2-7	TGCAGCGTTGCCGGGACGGAAAGCTACGAGCAGTACTTC	CSVAGTESYEQYF
.	TRBD2	TRBV9	16	TRBJ2-7	TGTGCCAGCTCACCCCCAGGCGGGAGAACAACCTACGAGCAGTACTTC	CASSPPGGRTTYEQYF
.	TRBD2	TRBV24-1	15	TRBJ2-3	TGTGCCACCAGTGCGTCTAGCGGAAGCACAGATACGCAGTATTTT	CATSASSGSTDTQYF
many	.	TRBV7-2	20	TRBJ2-7	TGTGCCAGCAGCTTAGGTGCTGGACAGCTCCCAAGTTCGCTGCACTACGAGCAGTACTTC	CASSLGAGQLPSSLHYEQYF
.	TRBD1	TRBV24-1	16	TRBJ2-5	TGTGCCACCAGTGCGGGCCAGACAGGGTACCAAGAGACCCAGTACTTC	CATSAGQTGYQETQYF
.	.	TRBV7-2	14	TRBJ1-5	TGTGCCAGCAGGCTTCCTGGGGAGTTTCGGACCCAGCATTTT	CASRLPGEFRTQHF
once	.	TRBV29-1	12	TRBJ2-1	TGCAGCGTTGTCAGGGGATACAATGAGCAGTTCTTC	CSVVRGYNEQFF